This T cell receptor (beta chain) emerged from a study of blood T cell repertoires in COVID-19. Study-wide context: Sites across the United States, Italy and Spain contributed samples from acute and convalescent COVID-19. PBMCs, B-cell-depleted T cells, or T cells provided the cDNA or gDNA that made up the material.

Authors' analysis steps: Estimates of nucleated cell counts were drawn from the amplification of reference gene primers. TCRdb's table, derived via immunoSEQ multiplex PCR, lists solely in-frame clones and lacks some. V, J and clone size reflect that table, while D and trimming were determined from the DNA. The repertoire holds around 150,000 clones, with around 90% as singletons. About this clone: One junction end does not reproduce the germline sequence, and a read error may be involved.

Germline CDR1 and CDR2: MNHNY and SVGAGI (reference sequence). This CDR3 has 13 amino acids. Patients in Seattle were enrolled during active infection, then followed longitudinally. The chain couples TRBV6-6 to TRBJ2-1, with a possible D match to TRBD1 (6 bases). Sequenced input: peripheral blood. This TCR was sampled from a human donor with COVID-19, enrolled during active disease. The donor label of this sample is uncertain. CDR3 region: CASNRLPGHSTLF. The CDR3 region has the DNA TGTGCCAGCAATAGGCTCCCGGGACATTCGACACTCTTC.